A single T cell receptor (beta chain) is shown here with its context. This clonotype was observed at least ten times. There is no known antigen for this receptor. The input lacks base qualities; no much larger clone sits a single base away. The junction shows trimming of 3 bases on V and 2 bases on J, and the gene matches do not reach 8 bases of it. Taken from the germline V gene (reference sequence), the CDR1 and CDR2 loops are DFQATT and SNEGSKA. The CDR3 sequence holds 15 residues, the cysteine and valine included. The retained sequence is limited to the CDR3, 45 bases, with the frame set at the first base. TCRdb lists the instrument as Illumina HiSeq 1500. TCRdb applied fastp at Q25 and MiXCR to the public reads, then kept only in-frame beta chains. Rows merge per CDR3 protein into single entries with the most common DNA and genes. The sample records about 300,000 distinct CDR3 sequences, around 10% of which are singletons. Approximately 2.4% of the sample goes to the ten largest clones.

This specimen belongs to a study of T cell repertoires in cytomegalovirus infection (dated by TCRdb to the late 2010s). Regarding the research as a whole: Because public TCR beta signatures pointed to carriage of CMV infection together with the matching HLA type, the HLA type of each donor mattered for the analysis.

The research as a whole found: Cumulative frequency of public TCR beta family members discriminated carriers of CMV infection plus the relevant HLA type in this cohort and an independent roughly 320-donor cohort. The ex vivo response was dominated by HLA-C-restricted CMV-specific TCR beta clonotypes, and the single most frequent clonotype in two of eight donors was supplied by these HLA-C-restricted clonotypes.

The sequence was obtained from a human donor in good health (CMV status not recorded). Some clones in this sample may be carry-over from other donors' samples. The receptor chain draws on TRBV20-1 and TRBJ2-7, with TRBD2 matching 9 junction bases. Sequenced input: PBMCs. In nucleotide form, the sequence is TGCAGTGCTAGGAGTCTCGGCGGGGGGGCCTACGAGCAGTACGTC. This translates into CSARSLGGGAYEQYV.